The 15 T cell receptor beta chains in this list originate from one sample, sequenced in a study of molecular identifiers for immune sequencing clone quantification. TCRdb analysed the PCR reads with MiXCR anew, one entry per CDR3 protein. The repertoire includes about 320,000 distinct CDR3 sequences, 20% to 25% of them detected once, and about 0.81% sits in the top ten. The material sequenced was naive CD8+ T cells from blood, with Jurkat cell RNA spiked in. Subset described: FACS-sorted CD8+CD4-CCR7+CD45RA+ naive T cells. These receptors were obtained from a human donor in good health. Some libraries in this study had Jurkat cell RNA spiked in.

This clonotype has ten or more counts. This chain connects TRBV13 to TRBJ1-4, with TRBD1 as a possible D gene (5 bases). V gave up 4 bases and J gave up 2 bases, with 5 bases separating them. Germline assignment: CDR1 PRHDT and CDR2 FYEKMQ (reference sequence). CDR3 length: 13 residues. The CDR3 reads CASSWGTNEKLFF. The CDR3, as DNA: TGTGCCAGCAGCTGGGGGACTAATGAAAAACTGTTTTTT.

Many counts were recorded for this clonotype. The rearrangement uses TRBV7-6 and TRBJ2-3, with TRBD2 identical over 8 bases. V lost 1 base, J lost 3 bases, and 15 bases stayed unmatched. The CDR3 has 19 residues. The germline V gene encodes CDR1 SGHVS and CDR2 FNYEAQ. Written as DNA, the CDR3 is TGTGCCAGCAGCTTAGTATTGAGCAGCGGGGGTTCGAGAACAGATACGCAGTATTTT. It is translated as CASSLVLSSGGSRTDTQYF.

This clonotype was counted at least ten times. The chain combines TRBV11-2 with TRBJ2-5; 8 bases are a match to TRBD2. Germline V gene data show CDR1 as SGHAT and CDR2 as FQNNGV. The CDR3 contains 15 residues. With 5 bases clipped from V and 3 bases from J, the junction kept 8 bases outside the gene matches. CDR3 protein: CASSPRGDLEETQYF. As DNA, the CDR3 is TGTGCCAGCAGCCCGCGGGGGGACCTAGAAGAGACCCAGTACTTC. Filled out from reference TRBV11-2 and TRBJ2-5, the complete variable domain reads EAGVAQSPRYKIIEKRQSVAFWCNPISGHATLYWYQQILGQGPKLLIQFQNNGVVDDSQLPKDRFSAERLKGVDSTLKIQPAKLEDSAVYLCASSPRGDLEETQYFGPGTRLLVL.

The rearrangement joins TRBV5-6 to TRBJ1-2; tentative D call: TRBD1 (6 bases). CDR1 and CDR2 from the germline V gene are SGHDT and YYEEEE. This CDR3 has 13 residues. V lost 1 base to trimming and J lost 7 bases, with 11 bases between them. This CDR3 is CASSLLGGLGYTF. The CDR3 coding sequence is TGTGCCAGCAGCTTGTTGGGGGGCCTTGGCTACACCTTC.

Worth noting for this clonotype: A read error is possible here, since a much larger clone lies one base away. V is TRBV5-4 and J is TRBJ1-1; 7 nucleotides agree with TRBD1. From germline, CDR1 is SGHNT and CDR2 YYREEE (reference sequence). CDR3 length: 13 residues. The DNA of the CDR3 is TGTGCCAGCAGCGGGACAGAAAACACTGAAGCTTCCTTT. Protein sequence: CASSGTENTEASF.

CDR3 sequence: CASSQPRGLASTDTQYF. DNA of the CDR3: TGCGCCAGCAGCCAACCCAGGGGGCTCGCGAGCACAGATACGCAGTATTTT. The genes are TRBV4-1 and TRBJ2-3; 8 bases map to TRBD1. The germline V gene has CDR1 MGHRA and CDR2 YSYEKL. This CDR3 comprises 17 residues. V gave up 2 bases and J gave up 0 bases; unmatched junction bases: 7.

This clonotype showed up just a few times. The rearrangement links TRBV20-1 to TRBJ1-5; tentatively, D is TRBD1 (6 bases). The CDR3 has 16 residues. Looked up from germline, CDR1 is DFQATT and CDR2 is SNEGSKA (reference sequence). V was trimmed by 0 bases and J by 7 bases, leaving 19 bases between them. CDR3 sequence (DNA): TGCAGTGCTAGAGAACGAGGATGGGGGGCGCGGCAGCCCCAGCATTTT. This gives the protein CSARERGWGARQPQHF.

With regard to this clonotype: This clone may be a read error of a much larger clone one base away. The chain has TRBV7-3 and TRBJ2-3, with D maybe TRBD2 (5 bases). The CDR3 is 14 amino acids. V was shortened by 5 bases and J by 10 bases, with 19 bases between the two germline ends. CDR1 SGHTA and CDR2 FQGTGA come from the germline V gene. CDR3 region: CASSAAGAPVAQYF. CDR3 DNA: TGTGCCAGCAGCGCGGCGGGTGCTCCCGTGGCGCAGTATTTT.

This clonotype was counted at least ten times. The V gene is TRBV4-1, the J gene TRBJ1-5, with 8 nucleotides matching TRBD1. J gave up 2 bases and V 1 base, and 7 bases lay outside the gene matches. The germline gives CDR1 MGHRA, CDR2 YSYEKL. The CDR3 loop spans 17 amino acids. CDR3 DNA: TGCGCCAGCAGCCAAGTTCCCCCGGGACAGGGCAATCAGCCCCAGCATTTT. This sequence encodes CASSQVPPGQGNQPQHF.

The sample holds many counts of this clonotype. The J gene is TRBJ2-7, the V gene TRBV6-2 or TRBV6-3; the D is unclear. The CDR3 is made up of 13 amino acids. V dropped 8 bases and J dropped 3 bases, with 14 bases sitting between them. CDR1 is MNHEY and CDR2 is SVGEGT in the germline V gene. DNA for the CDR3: TGTGCCAGCGGCCACTTCAGGAGCTACGAGCAGTACTTC. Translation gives CASGHFRSYEQYF.

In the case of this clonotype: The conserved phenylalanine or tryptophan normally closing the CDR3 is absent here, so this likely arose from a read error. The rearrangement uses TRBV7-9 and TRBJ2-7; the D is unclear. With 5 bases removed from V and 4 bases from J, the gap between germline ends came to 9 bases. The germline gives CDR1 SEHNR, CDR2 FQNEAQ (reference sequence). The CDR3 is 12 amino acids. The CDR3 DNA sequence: TGTGCCAGCAGCCCAACAACTTACGAGCAGTACCTC. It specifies CASSPTTYEQYL.

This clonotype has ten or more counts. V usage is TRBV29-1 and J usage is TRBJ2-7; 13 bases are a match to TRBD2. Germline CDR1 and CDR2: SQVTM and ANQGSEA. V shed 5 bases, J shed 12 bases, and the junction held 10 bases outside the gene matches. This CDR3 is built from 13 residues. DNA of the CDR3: TGCAGCGTTCGTGAAAGGACTAGCGGGAGTCCGTACTTC. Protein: CSVRERTSGSPYF.

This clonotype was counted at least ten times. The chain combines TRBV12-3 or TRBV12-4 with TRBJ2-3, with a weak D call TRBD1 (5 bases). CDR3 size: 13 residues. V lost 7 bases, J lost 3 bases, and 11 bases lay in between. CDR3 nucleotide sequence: TGTGCCAGCAATTGGGGCAAGACAGATACGCAGTATTTT. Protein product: CASNWGKTDTQYF.

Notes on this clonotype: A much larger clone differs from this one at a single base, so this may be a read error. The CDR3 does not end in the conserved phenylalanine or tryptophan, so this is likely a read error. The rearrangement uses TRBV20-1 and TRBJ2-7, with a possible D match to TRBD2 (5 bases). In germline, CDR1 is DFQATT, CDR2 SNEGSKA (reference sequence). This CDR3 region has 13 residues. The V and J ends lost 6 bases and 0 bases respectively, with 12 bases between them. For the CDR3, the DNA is TGCAGTGCAACCGGGGTCAGCTCCTACGAGCAGTACCTC. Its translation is CSATGVSSYEQYL.

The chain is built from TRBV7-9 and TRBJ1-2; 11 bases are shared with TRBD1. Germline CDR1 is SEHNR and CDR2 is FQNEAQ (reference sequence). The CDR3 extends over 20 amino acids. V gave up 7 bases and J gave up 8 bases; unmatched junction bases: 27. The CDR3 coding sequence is TGTGCCAGCACACCCACGCTCATCGCCGGGACAGGGGGAGCTTCGGAGGGCTACACCTTC. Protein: CASTPTLIAGTGGASEGYTF.